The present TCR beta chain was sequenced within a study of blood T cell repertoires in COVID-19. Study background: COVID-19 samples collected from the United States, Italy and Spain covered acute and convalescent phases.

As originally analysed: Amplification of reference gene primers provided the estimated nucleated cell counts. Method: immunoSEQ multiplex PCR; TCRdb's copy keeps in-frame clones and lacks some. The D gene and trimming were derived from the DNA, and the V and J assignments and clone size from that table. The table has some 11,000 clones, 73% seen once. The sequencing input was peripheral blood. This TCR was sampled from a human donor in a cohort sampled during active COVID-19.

CDR3 loop: CASSLAGGAGYEQYF. The CDR3 nucleotides are TGTGCCAGCAGCTTAGCGGGGGGGGCTGGTTACGAGCAGTACTTC. The chain couples TRBV7-2 to TRBJ2-7, with a tentative D call TRBD2 (7 bases). This CDR3 spans 15 amino acids. The V end lost 0 bases, the J end lost 4 bases, and 13 bases lay between the germline ends. The germline gives CDR1 SGHTA, CDR2 FQGNSA.